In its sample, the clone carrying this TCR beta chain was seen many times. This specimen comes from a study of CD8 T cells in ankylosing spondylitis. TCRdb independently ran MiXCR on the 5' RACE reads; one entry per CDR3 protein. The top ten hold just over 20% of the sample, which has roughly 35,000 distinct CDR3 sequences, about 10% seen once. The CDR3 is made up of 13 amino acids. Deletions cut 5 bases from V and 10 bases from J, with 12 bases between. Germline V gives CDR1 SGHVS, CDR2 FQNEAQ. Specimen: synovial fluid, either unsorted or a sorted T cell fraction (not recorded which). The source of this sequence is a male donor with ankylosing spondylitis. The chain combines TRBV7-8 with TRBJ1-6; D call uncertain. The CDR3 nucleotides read TGTGCCAGCAGCCCGGGAGGGAAATCACCCCTCCACTTT. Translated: CASSPGGKSPLHF.